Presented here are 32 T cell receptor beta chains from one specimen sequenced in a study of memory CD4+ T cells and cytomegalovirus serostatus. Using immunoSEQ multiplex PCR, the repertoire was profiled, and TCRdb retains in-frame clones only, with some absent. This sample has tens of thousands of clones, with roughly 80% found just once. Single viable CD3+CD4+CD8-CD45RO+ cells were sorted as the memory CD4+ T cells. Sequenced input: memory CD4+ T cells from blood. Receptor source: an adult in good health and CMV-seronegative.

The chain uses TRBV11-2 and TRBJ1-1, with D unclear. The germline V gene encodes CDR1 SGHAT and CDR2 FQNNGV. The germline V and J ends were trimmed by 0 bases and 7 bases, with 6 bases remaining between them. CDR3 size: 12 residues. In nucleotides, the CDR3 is TGTGCCAGCAGCTTAGATCGGGGTGAAGCTTTCTTT. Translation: CASSLDRGEAFF. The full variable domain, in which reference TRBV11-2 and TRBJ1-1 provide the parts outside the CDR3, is EAGVAQSPRYKIIEKRQSVAFWCNPISGHATLYWYQQILGQGPKLLIQFQNNGVVDDSQLPKDRFSAERLKGVDSTLKIQPAKLEDSAVYLCASSLDRGEAFFGQGTRLTVV.

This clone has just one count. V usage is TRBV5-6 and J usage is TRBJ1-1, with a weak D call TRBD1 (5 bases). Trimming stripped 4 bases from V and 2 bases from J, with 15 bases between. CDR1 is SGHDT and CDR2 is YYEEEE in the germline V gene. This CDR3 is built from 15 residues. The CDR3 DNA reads TGTGCCAGCAGCCCCCGTTCAGGGTATAACACTGAAGCTTTCTTT. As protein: CASSPRSGYNTEAFF.

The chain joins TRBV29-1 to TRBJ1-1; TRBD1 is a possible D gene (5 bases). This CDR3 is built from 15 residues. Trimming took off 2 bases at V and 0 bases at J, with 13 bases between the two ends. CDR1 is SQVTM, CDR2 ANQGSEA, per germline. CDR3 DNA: TGCAGCGTTGAACCGACGGGGGTGATGAACACTGAAGCTTTCTTT. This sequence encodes CSVEPTGVMNTEAFF.

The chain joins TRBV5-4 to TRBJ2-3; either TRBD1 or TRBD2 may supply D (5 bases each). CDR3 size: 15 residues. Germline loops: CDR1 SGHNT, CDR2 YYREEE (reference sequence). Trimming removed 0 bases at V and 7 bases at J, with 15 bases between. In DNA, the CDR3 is TGTGCCAGCAGCTTGGATCCGGGGACGGCCTATACGCAGTATTTT. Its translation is CASSLDPGTAYTQYF.

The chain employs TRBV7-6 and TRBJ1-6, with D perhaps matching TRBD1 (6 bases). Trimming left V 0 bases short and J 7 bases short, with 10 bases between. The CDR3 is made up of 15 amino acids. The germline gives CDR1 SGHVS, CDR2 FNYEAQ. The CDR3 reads CASSLAGQNNSPLHF. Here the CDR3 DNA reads TGTGCCAGCAGCTTAGCCGGACAGAACAATTCACCCCTCCACTTT. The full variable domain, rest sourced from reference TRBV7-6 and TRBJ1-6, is GAGVSQSPRYKVTKRGQDVALRCDPISGHVSLYWYRQALGQGPEFLTYFNYEAQQDKSGLPNDRFSAERPEGSISTLTIQRTEQRDSAMYRCASSLAGQNNSPLHFGNGTRLTVT.

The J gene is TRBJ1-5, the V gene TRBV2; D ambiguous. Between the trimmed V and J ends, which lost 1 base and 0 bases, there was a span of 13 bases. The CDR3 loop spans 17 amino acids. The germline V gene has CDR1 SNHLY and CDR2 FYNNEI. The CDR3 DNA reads TGTGCCAGCAGTGAAGTGAACACGATCTATAGCAATCAGCCCCAGCATTTT. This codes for CASSEVNTIYSNQPQHF.

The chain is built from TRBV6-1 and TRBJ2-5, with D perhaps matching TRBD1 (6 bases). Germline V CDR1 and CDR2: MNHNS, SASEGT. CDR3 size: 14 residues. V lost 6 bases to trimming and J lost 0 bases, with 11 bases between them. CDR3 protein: CASRDSAYQETQYF. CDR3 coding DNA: TGTGCCAGCAGGGACAGCGCGTACCAAGAGACCCAGTACTTC.

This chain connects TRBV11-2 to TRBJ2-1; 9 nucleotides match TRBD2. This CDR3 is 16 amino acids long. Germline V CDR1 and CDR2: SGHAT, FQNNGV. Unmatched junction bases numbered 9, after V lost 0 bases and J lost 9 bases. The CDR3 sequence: CASSLEGSGGFVEQFF. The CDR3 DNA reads TGTGCCAGCAGCTTAGAAGGTAGCGGGGGCTTTGTTGAGCAGTTCTTC.

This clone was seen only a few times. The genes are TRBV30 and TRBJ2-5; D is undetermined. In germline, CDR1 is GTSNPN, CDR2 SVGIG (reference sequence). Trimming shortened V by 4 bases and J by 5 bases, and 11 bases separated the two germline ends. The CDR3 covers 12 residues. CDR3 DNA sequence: TGTGCCTGGACCTTAGGGCGGGAGACCCAGTACTTC. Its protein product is CAWTLGRETQYF.

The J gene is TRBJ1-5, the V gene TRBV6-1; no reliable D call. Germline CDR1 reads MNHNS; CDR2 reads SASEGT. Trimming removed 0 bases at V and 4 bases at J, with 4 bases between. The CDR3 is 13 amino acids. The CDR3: CASSEAGNQPQHF. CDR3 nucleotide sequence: TGTGCCAGCAGTGAAGCGGGGAATCAGCCCCAGCATTTT.

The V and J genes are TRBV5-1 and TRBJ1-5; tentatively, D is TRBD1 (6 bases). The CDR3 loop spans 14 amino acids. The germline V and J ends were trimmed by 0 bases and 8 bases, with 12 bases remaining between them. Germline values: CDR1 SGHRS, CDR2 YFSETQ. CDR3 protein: CASSLEPRGEPQHF. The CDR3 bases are TGCGCCAGCAGCTTGGAACCAAGGGGGGAGCCCCAGCATTTT.

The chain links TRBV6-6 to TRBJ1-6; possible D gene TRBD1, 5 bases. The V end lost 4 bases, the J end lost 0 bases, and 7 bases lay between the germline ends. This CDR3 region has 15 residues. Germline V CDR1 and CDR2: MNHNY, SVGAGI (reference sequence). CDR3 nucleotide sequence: TGTGCCAGCAGTTCGGGGGGCTCCTATAATTCACCCCTCCACTTT. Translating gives CASSSGGSYNSPLHF.

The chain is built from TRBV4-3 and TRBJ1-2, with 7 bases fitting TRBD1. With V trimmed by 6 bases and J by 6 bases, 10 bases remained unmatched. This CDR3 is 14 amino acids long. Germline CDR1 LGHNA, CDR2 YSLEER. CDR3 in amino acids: CASRDTGALHGYTF. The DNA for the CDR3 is TGCGCCAGCAGGGACACAGGGGCCCTTCATGGCTACACCTTC.

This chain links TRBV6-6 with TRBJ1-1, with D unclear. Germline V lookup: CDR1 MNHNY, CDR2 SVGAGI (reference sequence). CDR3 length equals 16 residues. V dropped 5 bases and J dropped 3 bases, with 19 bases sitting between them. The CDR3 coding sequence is TGTGCCAGCAGTCAGCCTATTGGGGTATCTGACACTGAAGCTTTCTTT. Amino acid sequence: CASSQPIGVSDTEAFF.

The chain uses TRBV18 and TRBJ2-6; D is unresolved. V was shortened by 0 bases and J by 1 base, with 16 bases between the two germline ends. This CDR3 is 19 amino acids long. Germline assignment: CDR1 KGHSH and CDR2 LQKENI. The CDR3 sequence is CASSPPQASWASGANVLTF. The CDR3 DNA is TGTGCCAGCTCACCACCGCAGGCCTCTTGGGCATCTGGGGCCAACGTCCTGACTTTC.

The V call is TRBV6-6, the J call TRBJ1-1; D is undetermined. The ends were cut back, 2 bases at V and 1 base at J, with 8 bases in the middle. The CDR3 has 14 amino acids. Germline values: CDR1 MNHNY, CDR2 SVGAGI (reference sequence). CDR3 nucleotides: TGTGCCAGCAGTTACAAACAGCAGAACACTGAAGCTTTCTTT. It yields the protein CASSYKQQNTEAFF.

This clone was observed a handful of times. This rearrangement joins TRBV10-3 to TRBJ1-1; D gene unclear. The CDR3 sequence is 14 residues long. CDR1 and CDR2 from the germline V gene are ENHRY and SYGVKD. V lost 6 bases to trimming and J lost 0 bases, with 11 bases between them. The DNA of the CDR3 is TGTGCCATCAGCCAGGACGGTGTGAACACTGAAGCTTTCTTT. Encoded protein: CAISQDGVNTEAFF.

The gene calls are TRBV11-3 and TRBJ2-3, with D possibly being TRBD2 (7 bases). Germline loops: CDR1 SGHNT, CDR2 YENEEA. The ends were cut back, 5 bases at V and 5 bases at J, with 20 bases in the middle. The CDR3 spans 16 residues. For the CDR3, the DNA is TGTGCCAGCAGCCCAAGGACAGCGGGGATTGGAGATACGCAGTATTTT. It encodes CASSPRTAGIGDTQYF.

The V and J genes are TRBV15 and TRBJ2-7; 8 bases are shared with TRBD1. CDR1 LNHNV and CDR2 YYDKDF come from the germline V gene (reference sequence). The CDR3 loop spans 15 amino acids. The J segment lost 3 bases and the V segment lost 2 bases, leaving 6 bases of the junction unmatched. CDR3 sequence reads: CATSRRGQELYEQYF. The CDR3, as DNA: TGTGCCACCAGCAGAAGGGGACAGGAGCTCTACGAGCAGTACTTC. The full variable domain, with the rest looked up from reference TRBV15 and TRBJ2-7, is DAMVIQNPRYQVTQFGKPVTLSCSQTLNHNVMYWYQQKSSQAPKLLFHYYDKDFNNEADTPDNFQSRRPNTSFCFLDIRSPGLGDTAMYLCATSRRGQELYEQYFGPGTRLTVT.

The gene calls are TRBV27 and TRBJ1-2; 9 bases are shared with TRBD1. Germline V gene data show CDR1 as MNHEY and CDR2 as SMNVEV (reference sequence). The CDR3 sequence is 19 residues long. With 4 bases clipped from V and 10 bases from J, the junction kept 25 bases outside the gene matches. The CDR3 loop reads CASSSPSTPGQGRNVVYTF. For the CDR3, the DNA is TGTGCCAGCAGTTCCCCGTCAACGCCGGGACAGGGTCGAAACGTCGTCTACACCTTC.

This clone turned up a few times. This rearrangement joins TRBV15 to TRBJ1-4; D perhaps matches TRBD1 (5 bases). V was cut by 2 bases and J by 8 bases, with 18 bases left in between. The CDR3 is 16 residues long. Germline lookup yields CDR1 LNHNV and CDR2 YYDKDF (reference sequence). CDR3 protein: CATSRPGKPEEEKLFF. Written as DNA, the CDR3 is TGTGCCACCAGCAGACCAGGGAAGCCAGAGGAAGAAAAACTGTTTTTT. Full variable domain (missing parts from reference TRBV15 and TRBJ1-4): DAMVIQNPRYQVTQFGKPVTLSCSQTLNHNVMYWYQQKSSQAPKLLFHYYDKDFNNEADTPDNFQSRRPNTSFCFLDIRSPGLGDTAMYLCATSRPGKPEEEKLFFGSGTQLSVL.

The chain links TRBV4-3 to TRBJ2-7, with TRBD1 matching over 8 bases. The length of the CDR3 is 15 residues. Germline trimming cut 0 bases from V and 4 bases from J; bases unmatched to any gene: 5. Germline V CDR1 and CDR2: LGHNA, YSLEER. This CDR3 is CASSQDWHRGYEQYF. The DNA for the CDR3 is TGCGCCAGCAGCCAAGATTGGCACAGGGGGTACGAGCAGTACTTC.

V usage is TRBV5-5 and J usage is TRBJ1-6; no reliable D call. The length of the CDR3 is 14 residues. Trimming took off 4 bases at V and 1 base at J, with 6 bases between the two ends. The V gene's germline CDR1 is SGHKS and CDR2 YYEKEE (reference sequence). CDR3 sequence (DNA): TGTGCCAGCAGCCTGGAATCCTATAATTCACCCCTCCACTTT. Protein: CASSLESYNSPLHF. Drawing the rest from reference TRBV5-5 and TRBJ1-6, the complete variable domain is DAGVTQSPTHLIKTRGQQVTLRCSPISGHKSVSWYQQVLGQGPQFIFQYYEKEERGRGNFPDRFSARQFPNYSSELNVNALLLGDSALYLCASSLESYNSPLHFGNGTRLTVT.

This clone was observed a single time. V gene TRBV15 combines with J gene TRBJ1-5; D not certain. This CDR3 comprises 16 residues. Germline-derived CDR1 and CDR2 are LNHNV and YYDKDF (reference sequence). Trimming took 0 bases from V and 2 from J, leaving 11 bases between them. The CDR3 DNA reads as TGTGCCACCAGCAGAGATTGGGCTAATGGCAATCAGCCCCAGCATTTT. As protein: CATSRDWANGNQPQHF. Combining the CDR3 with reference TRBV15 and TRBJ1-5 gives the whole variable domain DAMVIQNPRYQVTQFGKPVTLSCSQTLNHNVMYWYQQKSSQAPKLLFHYYDKDFNNEADTPDNFQSRRPNTSFCFLDIRSPGLGDTAMYLCATSRDWANGNQPQHFGDGTRLSIL.

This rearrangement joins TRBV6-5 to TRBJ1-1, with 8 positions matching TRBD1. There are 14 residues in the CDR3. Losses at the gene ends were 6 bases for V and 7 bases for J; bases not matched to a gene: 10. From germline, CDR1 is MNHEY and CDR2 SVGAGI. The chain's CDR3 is CASRGQARGSEAFF. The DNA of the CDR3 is TGTGCCAGCAGGGGACAGGCTCGGGGTAGTGAAGCTTTCTTT.

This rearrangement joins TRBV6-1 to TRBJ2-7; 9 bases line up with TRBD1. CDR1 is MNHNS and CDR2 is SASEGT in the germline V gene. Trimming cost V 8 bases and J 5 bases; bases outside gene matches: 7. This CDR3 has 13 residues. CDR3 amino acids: CASVGTGRNEQYF. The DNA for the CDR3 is TGTGCCAGCGTCGGGACAGGGAGGAACGAGCAGTACTTC.

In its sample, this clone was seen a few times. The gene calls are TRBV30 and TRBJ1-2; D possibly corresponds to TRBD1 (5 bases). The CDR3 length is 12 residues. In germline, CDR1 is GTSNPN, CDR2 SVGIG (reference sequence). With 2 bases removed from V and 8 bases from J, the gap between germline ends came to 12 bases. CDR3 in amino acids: CAWSQGLSGYTF. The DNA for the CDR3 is TGTGCCTGGAGTCAGGGACTTTCGGGCTACACCTTC. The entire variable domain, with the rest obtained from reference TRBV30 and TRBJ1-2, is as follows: SQTIHQWPATLVQPVGSPLSLECTVEGTSNPNLYWYRQAAGRGLQLLFYSVGIGQISSEVPQNLSASRPQDRQFILSSKKLLLSDSGFYLCAWSQGLSGYTFGSGTRLTVV.

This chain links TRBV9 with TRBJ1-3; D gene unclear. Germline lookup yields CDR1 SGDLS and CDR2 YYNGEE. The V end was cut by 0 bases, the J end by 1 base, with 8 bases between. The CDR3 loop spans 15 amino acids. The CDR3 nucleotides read TGTGCCAGCAGCGTAGGCGCAGAGTCTGGAAACACCATATATTTT. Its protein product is CASSVGAESGNTIYF.

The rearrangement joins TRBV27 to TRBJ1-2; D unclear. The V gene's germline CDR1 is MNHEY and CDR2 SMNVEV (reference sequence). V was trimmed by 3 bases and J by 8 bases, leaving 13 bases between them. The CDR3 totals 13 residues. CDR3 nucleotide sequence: TGTGCCAGCAGTTTCTTAGGTGTATACGGCTACACCTTC. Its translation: CASSFLGVYGYTF.

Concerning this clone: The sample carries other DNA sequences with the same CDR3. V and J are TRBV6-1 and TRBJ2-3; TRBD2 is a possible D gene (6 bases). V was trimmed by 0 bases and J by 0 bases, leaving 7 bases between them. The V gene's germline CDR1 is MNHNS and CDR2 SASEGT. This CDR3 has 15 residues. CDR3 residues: CASSEAAGSTDTQYF. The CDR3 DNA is TGTGCCAGCAGTGAAGCCGCGGGGAGCACAGATACGCAGTATTTT.

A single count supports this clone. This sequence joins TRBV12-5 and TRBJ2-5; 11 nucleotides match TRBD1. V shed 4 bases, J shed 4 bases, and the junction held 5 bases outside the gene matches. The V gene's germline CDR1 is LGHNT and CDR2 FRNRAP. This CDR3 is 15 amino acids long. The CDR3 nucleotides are TGTGCTAGTGGTTCCGGGACAGGGGGGGGAGAGACCCAGTACTTC. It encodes CASGSGTGGGETQYF.

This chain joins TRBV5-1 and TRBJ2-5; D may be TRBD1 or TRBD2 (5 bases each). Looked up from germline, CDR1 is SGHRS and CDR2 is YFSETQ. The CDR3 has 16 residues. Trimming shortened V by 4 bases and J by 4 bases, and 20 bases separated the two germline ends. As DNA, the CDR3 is TGCGCCAGCAGCCCCGGGACCCAGAGGAGGAGAGAGACCCAGTACTTC. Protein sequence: CASSPGTQRRRETQYF.